This is a list of T cell receptor beta chains from one sample in a study of blood T cell repertoires in COVID-19. The table came from immunoSEQ multiplex PCR; TCRdb's copy has only in-frame clones and leaves some out. The data hold some 41,000 clones, with about four fifths observed a single time. Sequences were obtained from peripheral blood. The receptors here all came from a man aged 35-49 years with active or convalescent COVID-19. Each CDR3 is given with its conserved first and last residue. The D gene is left open where the match is weak. Some rows have no size entry. The others give once, few or many, or a class for an expanded clone.

.,.,TRBV10-3,TRBJ2-7,CAISAAGEQYF,TGTGCCATCAGTGCAGCAGGGGAGCAGTACTTC
.,.,TRBV7-9,TRBJ1-5,CASSLGASNQPQHF,TGTGCCAGCAGCTTAGGGGCGTCCAATCAGCCCCAGCATTTT
.,.,TRBV5-1,TRBJ1-1,CASRTAGGTEAFF,TGCGCCAGCAGAACCGCAGGCGGGACTGAAGCTTTCTTT
few,TRBD2,TRBV28,TRBJ2-2,CASRYSGGTNTGELFF,TGTGCCAGCCGGTATAGCGGGGGGACGAACACCGGGGAGCTGTTTTTT
once,TRBD1,TRBV4-1,TRBJ1-2,CASSQERTGGSYGYTF,TGCGCCAGCAGCCAAGAAAGAACAGGGGGCAGCTATGGCTACACCTTC
.,.,TRBV6-2/TRBV6-3,TRBJ2-7,CASSYGEASQYF,TGTGCCAGCAGTTACGGAGAGGCCAGCCAGTACTTC
once,TRBD1,TRBV27,TRBJ1-2,CASSRQGSTYGYTF,TGTGCCAGCAGTAGACAGGGATCAACCTATGGCTACACCTTC
.,.,TRBV5-1,TRBJ1-1,CASSLNRAATEAFF,TGCGCCAGCAGCTTAAACAGGGCGGCCACTGAAGCTTTCTTT
.,.,TRBV5-1,TRBJ2-7,CASTSQAQSYEQYF,TGCGCCAGCACCAGTCAGGCTCAGTCCTACGAGCAGTACTTC
.,.,TRBV5-1,TRBJ2-1,CASSLALANNEQFF,TGCGCCAGCAGCTTGGCTTTAGCGAACAATGAGCAGTTCTTC
.,TRBD2,TRBV5-1,TRBJ2-3,CASSSLPPTGTSGGTDTQYF,TGCGCCAGCAGCTCTCTACCACCGACCGGGACTAGCGGGGGCACAGATACGCAGTATTTT
once,.,TRBV27,TRBJ1-5,CASSLYSRGSNQPQHF,TGTGCCAGCAGTTTATACAGCAGGGGAAGCAATCAGCCCCAGCATTTT